What follows is one TCR beta chain and its context. The sampling schedule covered blood at baseline, cycle 4 day 1, and cycle 7 day 1. The V gene's germline CDR1 is SGHKS and CDR2 YYEKEE (reference sequence). There are 14 residues in the CDR3. V lost 4 bases to trimming and J lost 0 bases, with 10 bases between them. This entry comes from a study of OX40 agonist ivuxolimab in advanced cancers. Assay: immunoSEQ multiplex PCR; the TCRdb copy retains only in-frame clones and omits some. The repertoire consists of under 65,000 clones, with approximately 84% occurring once and the leading ten covering around 2.9%.

This material consisted of CD4+ or CD8+ T cells sorted from blood, taken in a trial of the OX40 agonist ivuxolimab. The origin of this receptor is an adult with an advanced solid tumor such as melanoma, head and neck, liver or kidney cancer. The rearrangement uses TRBV5-5 and TRBJ1-1; D is possibly TRBD1 (5 bases). The CDR3 reads CASSGDFLNTEAFF. The CDR3 bases are TGTGCCAGCAGCGGGGACTTCCTGAACACTGAAGCTTTCTTT.